This T cell receptor beta chain was obtained from a study of T cell responses to AZD1222 COVID-19 vaccine. Here immunoSEQ multiplex PCR was the method, and the copy in TCRdb shows in-frame clones only, minus some. Among under 95,000 clones listed, approximately 85% were seen once. Study-wide findings and caveats: Repertoire sampling was restricted to post-peak T cell response timepoints. The donors showed a predominance of white British ancestry and of females, with possible underestimation of clonal diversity.

The CDR3 is made up of 16 amino acids. Germline V lookup: CDR1 MNHEY, CDR2 SVGAGI. J lost 0 bases, V lost 4 bases, and 7 bases had no gene match. Comments on this clone: Its specificity is unknown.

Sequences were derived from peripheral blood, sampled 28 days after the second AZD1222 dose. This chain links TRBV6-5 with TRBJ1-1; TRBD1 matches 8 bases. The TCR originated in an adult who received the AZD1222 COVID-19 vaccine. CDR3 residues: CASSSLGTGLNTEAFF. The CDR3 DNA follows: TGTGCCAGCAGTTCCCTAGGGACAGGTTTGAACACTGAAGCTTTCTTT.